This T cell receptor (beta chain) appears in the sequencing data of a study of T cells in Graves' hyperthyroidism and ophthalmopathy. Findings and caveats of the study: Most clonotypes expanded in thyroid above 0.001 were likewise present in blood.

The CDR3 has 13 residues. Template material for amplifying TCR beta CDR3 regions consisted of RNA transcripts. TCR CDR3 regions were first amplified by RT-PCR with HTBI primers. TCRdb independently ran MiXCR on the multiplex PCR reads; one entry per CDR3 protein. Among about 680,000 distinct CDR3 sequences, 35% were seen once, and the ten largest hold approximately 31%. Notes on this clonotype: Its target is not known. The junction does not match germline at one end; this may be a read error.

Clinical symptoms, serum thyroxine, TRAb, thyroid ultrasound and orbital computed tomography established diagnosis. The TCR was taken from a woman between 35 and 50 years old with Graves' hyperthyroidism. Sequencing was carried out using blood. This sequence joins TRBV12-3 or TRBV12-4 and TRBJ1-1; perhaps TRBD1 as D (5 bases). This CDR3 is CAISGHGHSEAFF. The CDR3 region has the DNA TGTGCCATCAGTGGACATGGCCACTCTGAAGCTTTCTTT.